A single sample gave rise to the 9 T cell receptor beta chains below, sequenced in a study of T cell repertoires in cytomegalovirus infection. One entry per CDR3 protein, called by TCRdb with MiXCR from the reads. The sample has fewer than 700,000 distinct CDR3 sequences, more than 20% seen once. The sequenced material came from CD8+ T cells from PBMCs. The receptors were gathered from a human donor in good health (CMV status not recorded). Some clones in this sample may be carry-over from other donors' samples.

The V call is TRBV5-1, the J call TRBJ1-1; possible D gene TRBD1, 5 bases. V lost 1 base and J 3 bases, leaving 13 bases between the germline ends. The CDR3 is 15 amino acids. Germline values: CDR1 SGHRS, CDR2 YFSETQ. CDR3 DNA: TGCGCCAGCAGCTTGCGTTCGGGGCTGGACACTGAAGCTTTCTTT. The encoded protein is CASSLRSGLDTEAFF.

Points on this clonotype: Germline and junction disagree at one end, which may indicate a read error. This chain links TRBV28 with TRBJ2-5; weak D call: TRBD1 (6 bases). The CDR3 covers 16 residues. Germline V lookup: CDR1 MDHEN, CDR2 SYDVKM. The CDR3 sequence is CVSSLTGHRVQETQYF. CDR3 sequence (DNA): TGTGTCAGCAGTTTGACGGGTCACAGGGTTCAAGAGACCCAGTACTTC.

The chain employs TRBV5-5 and TRBJ2-3, with D perhaps matching TRBD2 (6 bases). The CDR3 spans 13 residues. V was shortened by 6 bases and J by 5 bases, with 13 bases between the two germline ends. The V gene's germline CDR1 is SGHKS and CDR2 YYEKEE (reference sequence). CDR3 coding DNA: TGTGCCAGCACGGGAGTCAGTGAAGATACGCAGTATTTT. Amino acid sequence: CASTGVSEDTQYF.

The V call is TRBV10-3, the J call TRBJ2-3; D call uncertain. This CDR3 has 15 residues. The germline gives CDR1 ENHRY, CDR2 SYGVKD. Trimming stripped 0 bases from V and 4 bases from J, with 11 bases between. The CDR3 spells CAISESAGRADTQYF. CDR3 bases: TGTGCCATCAGTGAGTCGGCAGGTCGCGCAGATACGCAGTATTTT.

Regarding this clonotype: A much larger clonotype is one base distant, so this may be a read error. The rearrangement joins TRBV7-6 to TRBJ1-3; no definite D call. CDR3 size: 16 residues. The germline V gene encodes CDR1 SGHVS and CDR2 FNYEAQ. The CDR3 is CASSLGFANSGDTIYF. DNA of the CDR3: TGTGCCAGCAGCTTAGGTTTCGCCAACTCTGGAGACACCATATATTTT.

This clonotype has ten or more counts. This chain connects TRBV7-2 to TRBJ2-3, with 7 bases fitting TRBD1. V lost 5 bases, J lost 3 bases, and 11 bases stayed unmatched. Germline CDR1 reads SGHTA; CDR2 reads FQGNSA. The CDR3 loop spans 16 amino acids. CDR3 loop: CASSPSRDRGTDTQYF. In nucleotides, the CDR3 is TGTGCCAGCAGCCCAAGTAGGGACAGAGGAACAGATACGCAGTATTTT.

There are a few counts of this clonotype. V and J are TRBV24-1 and TRBJ1-2, with 7 nucleotides matching TRBD1. The CDR3 sequence is 13 residues long. V dropped 3 bases and J dropped 7; count of bases not matched to a gene: 4. Germline V gene sequence: CDR1 KGHDR, CDR2 SFDVKD. The CDR3: CATSDLTGSGYTF. The CDR3 DNA reads as TGTGCCACCAGTGATCTGACAGGGTCTGGCTACACCTTC.

The rearrangement joins TRBV6-5 to TRBJ2-1; 8 bases are shared with TRBD2. Germline CDR1 is MNHEY and CDR2 is SVGAGI. The CDR3 spans 13 residues. After removal of 8 bases from V and 4 bases from J, the junction contained 4 bases not matched to a gene. In DNA form, the CDR3 reads TGTGCCAGCGGACCGGGGGGGTACAATGAGCAGTTCTTC. Translating it yields CASGPGGYNEQFF.

This clonotype was recorded many times. This chain links TRBV28 with TRBJ1-5; D may be TRBD1 (6 bases). Germline V gene data show CDR1 as MDHEN and CDR2 as SYDVKM. CDR3 length equals 14 residues. V gave up 6 bases and J gave up 5 bases, with 14 bases separating them. The DNA for the CDR3 is TGTGCCAGCAGCGCCCCAGGGGCGGATCAGCCCCAGCATTTT. This codes for CASSAPGADQPQHF.